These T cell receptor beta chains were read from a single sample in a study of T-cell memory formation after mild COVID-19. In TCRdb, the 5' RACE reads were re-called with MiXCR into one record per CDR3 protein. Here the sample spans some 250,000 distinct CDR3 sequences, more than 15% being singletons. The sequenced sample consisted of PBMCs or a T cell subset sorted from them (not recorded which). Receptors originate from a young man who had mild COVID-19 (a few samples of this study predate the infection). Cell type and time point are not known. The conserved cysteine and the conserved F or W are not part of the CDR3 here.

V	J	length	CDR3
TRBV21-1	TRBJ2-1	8	ASSKYEQF
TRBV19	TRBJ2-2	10	ASSMWSGELF
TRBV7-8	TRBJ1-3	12	ASSLRDPGNTIY
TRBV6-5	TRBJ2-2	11	ATIGLAPGELF
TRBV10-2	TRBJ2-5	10	ASSPWGETQY
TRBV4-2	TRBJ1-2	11	ASSPAGGEGYT
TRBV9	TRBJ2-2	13	ASSVSGGYGGELF
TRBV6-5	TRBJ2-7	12	ASSYGSRVGEQY
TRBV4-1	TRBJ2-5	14	ASSQEPVRPPETQY
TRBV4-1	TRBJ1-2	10	ASSQARTGYT
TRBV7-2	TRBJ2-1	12	ASSLGLATNEQF
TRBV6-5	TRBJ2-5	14	ASSYSQRGGHETQY
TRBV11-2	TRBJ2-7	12	ASSSWTDPYEQY
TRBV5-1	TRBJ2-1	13	ASSLEGLTYNEQF
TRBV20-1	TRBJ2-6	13	SAYSGLTGANVLT
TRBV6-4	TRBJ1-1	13	ASRRTGSSSTEAF
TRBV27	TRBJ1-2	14	ASSSLNRAYNYGYT
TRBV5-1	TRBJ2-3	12	ASSWRDLTDTQY
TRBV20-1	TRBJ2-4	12	SASARDPKNIQY
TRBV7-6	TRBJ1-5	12	ASSDSGSSQPQH
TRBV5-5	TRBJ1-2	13	ASGSDRGRNYGYT
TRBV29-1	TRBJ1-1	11	SVVRQPNTEAF
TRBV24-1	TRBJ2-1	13	ATSGPGQGYNEQF
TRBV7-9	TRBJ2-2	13	ASIHRDRGTGELF
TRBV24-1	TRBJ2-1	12	ATSPGGFYNEQF
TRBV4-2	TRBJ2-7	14	ASSERGRGANYEQY
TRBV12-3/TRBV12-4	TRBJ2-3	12	ASTRTGATDTQY
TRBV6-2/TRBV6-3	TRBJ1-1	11	ASSRVRGTEAF
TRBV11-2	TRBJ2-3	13	ASSRSASSTDTQY
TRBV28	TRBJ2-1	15	ASSRGSGGRTYNEQF
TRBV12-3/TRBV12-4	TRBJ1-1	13	ASSLAGSPLPEAF